The 21 T cell receptor beta chains reported below all come from one sample, sequenced in a study of blood T cell repertoires in COVID-19. Data came from immunoSEQ multiplex PCR; TCRdb stores just in-frame clones and leaves some out. The sample contains about 140,000 clones, more than 80% of which appear only once. The sequencing input was PBMCs or T cells enriched from blood (not recorded which). All receptors derive from a woman in her late teens or twenties who had been exposed to COVID-19.

The V and J genes are TRBV3-1 (or the pseudogene TRBV3-2) and TRBJ2-3, with D unclear. The CDR3 has 14 residues. Germline-derived CDR1 and CDR2 are LGHDT and YNNKEL (reference sequence). The V and J ends lost 4 bases and 0 bases respectively, with 8 bases between them. This CDR3 is CASSPSSSTDTQYF. CDR3 nucleotides: TGTGCCAGCAGCCCGAGCTCTAGCACAGATACGCAGTATTTT.

The chain carries TRBV27 and TRBJ2-1, with D perhaps TRBD1 (6 bases). Per the germline V gene, CDR1 is MNHEY and CDR2 is SMNVEV (reference sequence). The CDR3 has 16 amino acids. Trimming pared 6 bases from V and 4 bases from J, leaving 19 bases between. CDR3 coding DNA: TGTGCCAGCAGCCTACTTCCGGGACATCAGTACAATGAGCAGTTCTTC. As protein: CASSLLPGHQYNEQFF.

Notes on this clone: At the DNA level, this CDR3 is encoded by other sequences in the same sample as well. V gene TRBV10-3 combines with J gene TRBJ1-5, with D hard to call. The CDR3 loop spans 12 amino acids. Deletions cut 3 bases from V and 4 bases from J, with 4 bases between. Germline assignment: CDR1 ENHRY and CDR2 SYGVKD. The CDR3 is CAISDGNQPQHF. DNA of the CDR3: TGTGCCATCAGTGACGGTAATCAGCCCCAGCATTTT.

The chain combines TRBV12-5 with TRBJ2-7; possible D gene TRBD2, 6 bases. Per the germline V gene, CDR1 is LGHNT and CDR2 is FRNRAP. V was clipped by 5 bases and J by 7 bases, with 18 bases between them. This CDR3 comprises 14 residues. The CDR3 here is CASGPGTAFGEQYF. In DNA, the CDR3 is TGTGCTAGTGGTCCAGGGACTGCCTTCGGAGAGCAGTACTTC.

The CDR3 DNA follows: TGTGCCAGTTCTCCTGGCCTCCTCAATCAGCCCCAGCATTTT. Protein sequence: CASSPGLLNQPQHF. The V call is TRBV27, the J call TRBJ1-5; D remains ambiguous. CDR3 length equals 14 residues. The germline CDR1 and CDR2 sequences are MNHEY and SMNVEV (reference sequence). V was pared by 9 bases and J by 3 bases, with 15 bases between.

This chain links TRBV24-1 with TRBJ2-2; D remains ambiguous. V lost 2 bases, J lost 0 bases, and 3 bases lay in between. The CDR3 covers 14 residues. Germline V gives CDR1 KGHDR, CDR2 SFDVKD. The CDR3 nucleotides read TGTGCCACCAGTGATTCCACGAACACCGGGGAGCTGTTTTTT. Translated: CATSDSTNTGELFF.

J is TRBJ2-3 and V is TRBV5-1; TRBD1 agrees at 7 bases. CDR3 length: 17 residues. The germline gives CDR1 SGHRS, CDR2 YFSETQ. J lost 2 bases, V lost 4 bases, and 13 bases had no gene match. The CDR3 DNA is TGCGCCAGCAGCCCAGTGACCGGGACAGCAAACACAGATACGCAGTATTTT. This sequence encodes CASSPVTGTANTDTQYF.

The CDR3 nucleotides are TGTGCCAGCAGCCTAGAGCCCGGGGAGCAGTTCTTC. Translated, it gives CASSLEPGEQFF. This chain links TRBV5-6 with TRBJ2-1; no clear D. Trimming cost V 4 bases and J 10 bases, with 12 bases left between them. Germline CDR1 SGHDT, CDR2 YYEEEE. The CDR3 totals 12 residues. The whole variable domain, filled in from reference TRBV5-6 and TRBJ2-1, reads DAGVTQSPTHLIKTRGQQVTLRCSPKSGHDTVSWYQQALGQGPQFIFQYYEEEERQRGNFPDRFSGHQFPNYSSELNVNALLLGDSALYLCASSLEPGEQFFGPGTRLTVL.

The rearrangement joins TRBV6-2 or TRBV6-3 to TRBJ1-2, with D possibly TRBD1 on 6 matching bases. Germline CDR1 reads MNHEY; CDR2 reads SVGEGT. The CDR3 consists of 14 residues. V lost 2 bases, J lost 7 bases, and 14 bases lay in between. CDR3 sequence (DNA): TGTGCCAGCAGTTACCCAGACAGGAGAGGTGGCTACACCTTC. Translation: CASSYPDRRGGYTF.

V usage is TRBV11-2 and J usage is TRBJ2-2, with a possible D match to TRBD2 (7 bases). V lost 8 bases and J 4 bases, leaving 20 bases between the germline ends. Germline V gene sequence: CDR1 SGHAT, CDR2 FQNNGV. The CDR3 consists of 16 residues. This chain's CDR3 is CASRKWGGLGTGELFF. The CDR3 DNA reads TGTGCCAGCCGAAAGTGGGGGGGCTTGGGCACCGGGGAGCTGTTTTTT.

V and J are TRBV7-9 and TRBJ2-7, with TRBD2 as a possible D gene (5 bases). Germline CDR1 reads SEHNR; CDR2 reads FQNEAQ (reference sequence). Trimming took off 11 bases at V and 3 bases at J, with 17 bases between the two ends. The CDR3 is 13 residues long. CDR3 DNA sequence: TGTGCCTACTCCCGGGGTGGGAGCTACGAGCAGTACTTC. Translating it yields CAYSRGGSYEQYF.

This clone was seen a handful of times. The chain recombines TRBV5-8 with TRBJ1-5, with D perhaps matching TRBD1 (5 bases). This CDR3 is built from 12 residues. V lost 4 bases, J lost 7 bases, and 9 bases lay in between. Germline assignment: CDR1 SGHTS and CDR2 YDEGEE. The CDR3 DNA is TGTGCCAGCAGCCTTACAGGCCAGCCCCAGCATTTT. As protein: CASSLTGQPQHF.

The chain couples TRBV10-3 to TRBJ2-7, with D hard to call. Germline V gene lookup returns CDR1 ENHRY and CDR2 SYGVKD. V was cut by 0 bases and J by 1 base, with 7 bases left in between. CDR3 length: 14 residues. Here the CDR3 reads CAISESQISYEQYF. DNA for the CDR3: TGTGCCATCAGTGAGTCTCAGATTTCCTACGAGCAGTACTTC.

V usage is TRBV7-9 and J usage is TRBJ1-1; 8 bases map to TRBD1. The CDR3 spans 12 residues. The germline V gene has CDR1 SEHNR and CDR2 FQNEAQ (reference sequence). V lost 1 base and J lost 8; bases outside the gene matches: 0. This chain's CDR3 is CASSLGDREAFF. Here the CDR3 DNA reads TGTGCCAGCAGCTTAGGGGACAGGGAAGCTTTCTTT. The full variable domain, completed using reference TRBV7-9 and TRBJ1-1, is DTGVSQNPRHKITKRGQNVTFRCDPISEHNRLYWYRQTLGQGPEFLTYFQNEAQLEKSRLLSDRFSAERPKGSFSTLEIQRTEQGDSAMYLCASSLGDREAFFGQGTRLTVV.

This clone has just one count. The V gene is TRBV2, the J gene TRBJ2-4; 11 nucleotides align to TRBD2. The CDR3 has 15 amino acids. Germline loops: CDR1 SNHLY, CDR2 FYNNEI. Trimming removed 5 bases from V and 6 bases from J; junction bases left unmatched: 6. This chain's CDR3 is CASSTQGLAANIQYF. The CDR3 region has the DNA TGTGCCAGCAGTACCCAGGGACTAGCGGCAAACATTCAGTACTTC. The variable domain in full, with the rest retrieved from reference TRBV2 and TRBJ2-4, is EPEVTQTPSHQVTQMGQEVILRCVPISNHLYFYWYRQILGQKVEFLVSFYNNEISEKSEIFDDQFSVERPDGSNFTLKIRSTKLEDSAMYFCASSTQGLAANIQYFGAGTRLSVL.

The chain employs TRBV27 and TRBJ1-6; tentative D call: TRBD1 (5 bases). Germline CDR1 reads MNHEY; CDR2 reads SMNVEV (reference sequence). The CDR3 totals 15 residues. Trimming removed 6 bases at V and 6 bases at J, with 15 bases between. The CDR3 spells CASSPIPDSNSPLHF. DNA for the CDR3: TGTGCCAGCAGCCCCATTCCCGACAGTAATTCACCCCTCCACTTT.

The chain uses TRBV7-9 and TRBJ1-2, with D uncertain. The CDR3 runs 15 residues. The V end was cut by 1 base, the J end by 0 bases, with 9 bases between. The germline V gene has CDR1 SEHNR and CDR2 FQNEAQ (reference sequence). The CDR3 DNA reads TGTGCCAGCAGCTTAGAAGCGGGTCCTAACTATGGCTACACCTTC. Its protein product is CASSLEAGPNYGYTF. Full variable domain (rest looked up from reference TRBV7-9 and TRBJ1-2): DTGVSQNPRHKITKRGQNVTFRCDPISEHNRLYWYRQTLGQGPEFLTYFQNEAQLEKSRLLSDRFSAERPKGSFSTLEIQRTEQGDSAMYLCASSLEAGPNYGYTFGSGTRLTVV.

The table lists this clone with many counts. The chain links TRBV2 to TRBJ1-5; D gene unclear. Looked up from germline, CDR1 is SNHLY and CDR2 is FYNNEI. V gave up 2 bases and J gave up 0 bases, with 14 bases separating them. The CDR3 is 17 residues long. CDR3 coding DNA: TGTGCCAGCAGTGAAAGAAATACCCTATATAGCAATCAGCCCCAGCATTTT. This encodes CASSERNTLYSNQPQHF.

The CDR3 bases are TGTGCCAGCAGCCCCATGGGGGCAACGACCGCAGATACGCAGTATTTT. Its translation is CASSPMGATTADTQYF. The chain employs TRBV7-2 and TRBJ2-3; TRBD1 is a possible D gene (6 bases). Germline values: CDR1 SGHTA, CDR2 FQGNSA. V was pared by 5 bases and J by 4 bases, with 19 bases between. The CDR3 totals 16 residues.

The chain joins TRBV6-1 to TRBJ1-5; 9 bases fit TRBD1. V was pared by 3 bases and J by 1 base, with 7 bases of the junction left unmatched. This CDR3 is built from 17 residues. Germline V lookup: CDR1 MNHNS, CDR2 SASEGT. The CDR3 nucleotides are TGTGCCAGCAGTGATCAGGACAGGGGTGTAAGCAATCAGCCCCAGCATTTT. Translated, it gives CASSDQDRGVSNQPQHF.

The V and J genes are TRBV29-1 and TRBJ1-1; tentatively, D is TRBD1 (5 bases). Germline V gene data show CDR1 as SQVTM and CDR2 as ANQGSEA. The CDR3 is 11 amino acids. V lost 3 bases and J lost 5, with 7 bases in between. The DNA of the CDR3 is TGCAGCGTTGATCGGGGGACTGAAGCTTTCTTT. It codes for CSVDRGTEAFF.